One and the same sample provided the 5 T cell receptor beta chains below, sequenced in a study of blood T cell repertoires in COVID-19. The protocol was immunoSEQ multiplex PCR, while the TCRdb copy is restricted to in-frame clones and leaves out a portion. The sample contains 260,000 or so clones, approximately 85% of which appear only once. The sequenced sample consisted of peripheral blood. The receptors originated from a human donor in a cohort sampled during active COVID-19.

V is TRBV19 and J is TRBJ2-7, with 10 bases identical to TRBD2. V lost 8 bases and J lost 5; bases outside the gene matches: 9. The CDR3 consists of 14 residues. Per germline, CDR1 LNHDA and CDR2 SQIVND (reference sequence). The CDR3 is CASRRASGSHEQYF. The CDR3 DNA is TGTGCCAGTCGGCGGGCTAGCGGGAGCCACGAGCAGTACTTC. The variable domain in full, completed from reference TRBV19 and TRBJ2-7, reads DGGITQSPKYLFRKEGQNVTLSCEQNLNHDAMYWYRQDPGQGLRLIYYSQIVNDFQKGDIAEGYSVSREKKESFPLTVTSAQKNPTAFYLCASRRASGSHEQYFGPGTRLTVT.

J is TRBJ2-1 and V is TRBV10-3; 7 positions agree with TRBD2. CDR1 and CDR2 from the germline V gene are ENHRY and SYGVKD. The J segment lost 0 bases and the V segment lost 7 bases, leaving 18 bases of the junction unmatched. CDR3 length: 19 amino acids. The CDR3, as DNA: TGTGCCATCAAATGGCAGCGGGAAAGCCCTAGGGGCTCCTACAATGAGCAGTTCTTC. This translates into CAIKWQRESPRGSYNEQFF.

The chain uses TRBV6-5 and TRBJ1-6; possible D gene TRBD1, 6 bases. Trimming removed 4 bases at V and 9 bases at J, with 10 bases between. CDR1 is MNHEY, CDR2 SVGAGI, per germline. This CDR3 is 13 amino acids long. CDR3 residues: CASSSGQPSPLHF. The DNA for the CDR3 is TGTGCCAGCAGTTCCGGACAGCCTTCACCCCTCCACTTT.

The CDR3 DNA sequence: TGTGCCAGCAGCCAGGGACAGCAGGAAGCTTTCTTT. Translation gives CASSQGQQEAFF. The chain combines TRBV13 with TRBJ1-1, with 7 bases identical to TRBD1. The CDR3 is 12 amino acids. Germline V lookup: CDR1 PRHDT, CDR2 FYEKMQ (reference sequence). The ends lost 5 bases at V and 8 bases at J; junction bases unmatched: 5.

The CDR3 region is CASSVLWSNYGYTF. DNA of the CDR3: TGTGCCAGTAGCGTACTGTGGTCTAACTATGGCTACACCTTC. The chain joins TRBV7-8 to TRBJ1-2, with D unresolved. Per germline, CDR1 SGHVS and CDR2 FQNEAQ. V lost 9 bases to trimming and J lost 0 bases, with 14 bases between them. This CDR3 is built from 14 residues.